Each of the 22 T cell receptor beta chains below was sequenced from the same sample in a study of T-cell reconstitution after alpha-beta-depleted transplantation in children. Preparation of the TCRbeta library was carried out with unique molecular identifiers. A single record per CDR3 protein comes from TCRdb applying MiXCR to the PCR reads. The data hold fewer than 550,000 distinct CDR3 sequences, with 10% to 12% observed a single time. The source was PBMCs, mostly from graft donor cells, collected 180 days after TCRalphabeta/CD19-depleted stem cell transplant. These receptors all come from a female patient aged 2-9 years who had a stem cell transplant for aplastic anemia, so the T cells may come from the graft donor.

V usage is TRBV11-2 and J usage is TRBJ2-1; 12 bases map to TRBD2. The germline gives CDR1 SGHAT, CDR2 FQNNGV. This CDR3 is 16 amino acids long. The V and J ends lost 2 bases and 6 bases, in that order; junction bases with no gene match: 5. CDR3 DNA: TGTGCCAGCAGCTTAACCGGGACTAGCGGGCTCAATGAGCAGTTCTTC. It is translated as CASSLTGTSGLNEQFF.

This clonotype was detected only a few times. Its ends do not fully match the called genes, so a read error is possible. This rearrangement joins TRBV5-1 to TRBJ2-7; 9 nucleotides align to TRBD2. Germline V gives CDR1 SGHRS, CDR2 YFSETQ. CDR3 size: 15 residues. The CDR3 reads CASNLLASGIYEQYF. DNA for the CDR3: TGCGCCAGCAACTTGCTTGCTAGCGGGATCTACGAGCAGTACTTC. Based on the CDR3 plus reference TRBV5-1 and TRBJ2-7, the full variable domain is KAGVTQTPRYLIKTRGQQVTLSCSPISGHRSVSWYQQTPGQGLQFLFEYFSETQRNKGNFPGRFSGRQFSNSRSEMNVSTLELGDSALYLCASNLLASGIYEQYFGPGTRLTVT.

The chain has TRBV27 and TRBJ2-1, with 12 bases that match TRBD2. Germline-derived CDR1 and CDR2 are MNHEY and SMNVEV (reference sequence). The J segment lost 10 bases and the V segment lost 4 bases, leaving 14 bases of the junction unmatched. The length of the CDR3 is 17 residues. The CDR3 DNA reads as TGTGCCAGCAGTTCCCATCCGGCTAGCGGGAGGGCTCAGGAGCAGTTCTTC. It is translated as CASSSHPASGRAQEQFF.

This clonotype occurred a few times. The chain employs TRBV29-1 and TRBJ2-1; D remains unclear. Germline CDR1 and CDR2: SQVTM and ANQGSEA. V was clipped by 7 bases and J by 3 bases, with 13 bases between them. The CDR3 totals 13 residues. The CDR3 loop is CSASKLIYNEQFF. The CDR3 DNA follows: TGCAGCGCCTCTAAACTCATCTACAATGAGCAGTTCTTC.

This clonotype has just a few counts. The chain uses TRBV3-1 and TRBJ1-5; D not certain. This CDR3 comprises 17 residues. V gave up 0 bases and J gave up 0 bases, with 12 bases separating them. CDR1 and CDR2 (germline): LGHDT, YNNKEL (reference sequence). The CDR3 is CASSQEEQHYSNQPQHF. DNA for the CDR3: TGTGCCAGCAGCCAAGAAGAGCAGCATTATAGCAATCAGCCCCAGCATTTT. Full variable domain (outside the CDR3, taken from reference TRBV3-1 and TRBJ1-5): DTAVSQTPKYLVTQMGNDKSIKCEQNLGHDTMYWYKQDSKKFLKIMFSYNNKELIINETVPNRFSPKSPDKAHLNLHINSLELGDSAVYFCASSQEEQHYSNQPQHFGDGTRLSIL.

This clonotype was counted many times. V usage is TRBV28 and J usage is TRBJ2-1; 8 nucleotides match TRBD1. CDR1 and CDR2 (germline): MDHEN, SYDVKM. The CDR3 extends over 17 amino acids. The junction had 5 bases not matched to a gene; V was cut back by 1 base and J by 0 bases. The CDR3 region has the DNA TGTGCCAGCAGTTTATTGCTCACAGGGGGCTCCTACAATGAGCAGTTCTTC. Residues: CASSLLLTGGSYNEQFF.

V and J are TRBV7-6 and TRBJ1-5; possible D gene TRBD1, 5 bases. The V gene's germline CDR1 is SGHVS and CDR2 FNYEAQ. Trimming shortened V by 5 bases and J by 10 bases, and 18 bases separated the two germline ends. The CDR3 sequence is 14 residues long. The CDR3 DNA reads as TGTGCCAGCAGCCCGGGGACGGTCAGTCTACCCCAGCATTTT. Protein product: CASSPGTVSLPQHF.

This clonotype was observed a few times. V is TRBV5-5 and J is TRBJ2-5; 12 bases fit TRBD2. This CDR3 contains 16 residues. Trimming cost V 0 bases and J 4 bases; bases outside gene matches: 4. In germline, CDR1 is SGHKS, CDR2 YYEKEE (reference sequence). The CDR3 DNA sequence: TGTGCCAGCAGCTTGGTCCGGACTAGCGGGACAGAGACCCAGTACTTC. This encodes CASSLVRTSGTETQYF.

V gene TRBV12-3 or TRBV12-4 combines with J gene TRBJ1-4, with TRBD1 identical over 12 bases. Trimming cost V 6 bases and J 7 bases; bases outside gene matches: 6. The CDR3 covers 15 residues. The CDR3 spells CASSWGQGASEKLFF. The CDR3 DNA sequence: TGTGCCAGCAGCTGGGGACAGGGGGCTTCTGAAAAACTGTTTTTT.

The V call is TRBV29-1, the J call TRBJ2-7; D unresolved. This CDR3 region has 15 residues. CDR1 is SQVTM, CDR2 ANQGSEA, per germline. V dropped 1 base and J dropped 2 bases, with 15 bases sitting between them. CDR3 amino acids: CSVEVPSGSPYEQYF. The CDR3 DNA is TGCAGCGTTGAAGTTCCCTCGGGCAGCCCCTACGAGCAGTACTTC.

The sample holds many counts of this clonotype. This chain uses TRBV29-1 with TRBJ2-4; D is perhaps TRBD1 or TRBD2 (6 bases each). Germline CDR1 is SQVTM and CDR2 is ANQGSEA. The CDR3 totals 17 residues. V was clipped by 5 bases and J by 7 bases, with 27 bases between them. The CDR3 DNA reads as TGCAGCGTTTCTCCGGAGGGGGGTCCCATCAACCTGAACATTCAGTACTTC. Its translation: CSVSPEGGPINLNIQYF.

This clonotype was found many times. The V gene is TRBV7-2, the J gene TRBJ2-2; D is unclear. Germline CDR1 and CDR2: SGHTA and FQGNSA. With 5 bases removed from V and 0 bases from J, the gap between germline ends came to 10 bases. The length of the CDR3 is 15 residues. The CDR3 DNA reads as TGTGCCAGCAGCCCTACTACCGCGAACACCGGGGAGCTGTTTTTT. Protein product: CASSPTTANTGELFF.

This chain uses TRBV7-9 with TRBJ2-7; no clear D. The germline V gene has CDR1 SEHNR and CDR2 FQNEAQ (reference sequence). The CDR3 covers 12 residues. The ends were cut back, 5 bases at V and 0 bases at J, with 5 bases in the middle. The CDR3 DNA reads as TGTGCCAGCAGCCCACACTCCTACGAGCAGTACTTC. This codes for CASSPHSYEQYF.

The sample holds a few counts of this clonotype. The chain carries TRBV5-1 and TRBJ2-2, with 7 nucleotides matching TRBD1. The V gene's germline CDR1 is SGHRS and CDR2 YFSETQ. The CDR3 totals 14 residues. Losses at the gene ends were 7 bases for V and 4 bases for J; bases not matched to a gene: 7. CDR3 loop: CASRSQGLTGELFF. Here the CDR3 DNA reads TGCGCCAGCCGCTCACAGGGGCTCACCGGGGAGCTGTTTTTT.

V is TRBV5-1 and J is TRBJ2-1; 9 nucleotides line up with TRBD2. Germline V gene data show CDR1 as SGHRS and CDR2 as YFSETQ. The ends lost 1 base at V and 5 bases at J; junction bases unmatched: 10. The CDR3 sequence is 17 residues long. CDR3: CASSLYGRLAGHNEQFF. The CDR3 DNA reads as TGCGCCAGCAGCTTGTATGGGCGCCTAGCGGGACACAATGAGCAGTTCTTC.

This clonotype appeared a few times. This rearrangement joins TRBV7-8 to TRBJ2-7; D gene uncertain. The CDR3 is made up of 15 amino acids. The germline V gene has CDR1 SGHVS and CDR2 FQNEAQ. V lost 1 base and J lost 5, with 15 bases in between. This CDR3 reads CASSLGLSGSDEQYF. CDR3 nucleotides: TGTGCCAGCAGCTTAGGCCTCTCTGGGTCCGACGAGCAGTACTTC.

The sample holds a few counts of this clonotype. The gene calls are TRBV20-1 and TRBJ1-6; TRBD1 aligns across 8 bases. CDR1 is DFQATT and CDR2 is SNEGSKA in the germline V gene (reference sequence). CDR3 size: 15 residues. V lost 0 bases and J lost 10; bases outside the gene matches: 8. The CDR3 sequence: CSARDLSGGWSPLHF. CDR3 in DNA: TGCAGTGCTAGAGACCTGTCAGGGGGCTGGTCACCCCTCCACTTT.

V usage is TRBV9 and J usage is TRBJ2-1, with a tentative D call TRBD2 (6 bases). Germline CDR1 is SGDLS and CDR2 is YYNGEE. This CDR3 has 13 amino acids. The V and J ends lost 4 bases and 6 bases respectively, with 11 bases between them. DNA of the CDR3: TGTGCCAGCAGCCCACGGGAGACCAATGAGCAGTTCTTC. Amino acids: CASSPRETNEQFF.

The chain uses TRBV18 and TRBJ2-1, with D unresolved. The germline gives CDR1 KGHSH, CDR2 LQKENI. Trimming shortened V by 0 bases and J by 7 bases, and 10 bases separated the two germline ends. CDR3 length: 14 residues. The CDR3 here is CASSPPKVPNEQFF. DNA for the CDR3: TGTGCCAGCTCACCACCCAAGGTCCCTAATGAGCAGTTCTTC.

This rearrangement joins TRBV18 to TRBJ1-1, with 9 bases fitting TRBD1. Trimming removed 3 bases from V and 2 bases from J; junction bases left unmatched: 7. CDR1 and CDR2 (germline): KGHSH, LQKENI. This CDR3 is built from 16 residues. The CDR3 DNA is TGTGCCAGCTCACCTAGGACAGGGGAATACAACACTGAAGCTTTCTTT. It encodes CASSPRTGEYNTEAFF. The complete variable domain, with remaining parts taken from reference TRBV18 and TRBJ1-1, reads NAGVMQNPRHLVRRRGQEARLRCSPMKGHSHVYWYRQLPEEGLKFMVYLQKENIIDESGMPKERFSAEFPKEGPSILRIQQVVRGDSAAYFCASSPRTGEYNTEAFFGQGTRLTVV.

Written as DNA, the CDR3 is TGCAGTGCTAGCAAGGCCGGAGAATATCAGCCCCAGCATTTT. Translating gives CSASKAGEYQPQHF. The rearrangement links TRBV20-1 to TRBJ1-5; no clear D. The CDR3 covers 14 residues. CDR1 is DFQATT, CDR2 SNEGSKA, per germline (reference sequence). Trimming took off 3 bases at V and 5 bases at J, with 14 bases between the two ends.

This rearrangement joins TRBV30 to TRBJ2-1, with D perhaps TRBD2 (5 bases). The CDR3 contains 14 residues. Trimming cost V 2 bases and J 6 bases, with 14 bases left between them. From germline, CDR1 is GTSNPN and CDR2 SVGIG (reference sequence). The CDR3 nucleotides read TGTGCCTGGAGTCGAGGGAGTCGCTCCAATGAGCAGTTCTTC. Amino acids: CAWSRGSRSNEQFF.